This T cell receptor beta chain was recovered during a study of blood T cell repertoires in COVID-19. Overall study: Italy, Spain and the United States were the sources of the convalescent and acute COVID-19 samples. Nucleic acid was either cDNA or gDNA, and it came from T cells, B-cell-depleted T cells, or PBMCs.

Original processing notes: Estimates of nucleated cell counts were drawn from the amplification of reference gene primers. Data came from immunoSEQ multiplex PCR; TCRdb stores just in-frame clones and leaves some out. Clone size and V and J calls were adopted from that table, with D and trimming inferred from the DNA. The table has roughly 50,000 clones, 84% seen once. V was shortened by 5 bases and J by 2 bases, with 7 bases between the two germline ends. CDR1 and CDR2 from the germline V gene are SNHLY and FYNNEI. The CDR3 covers 12 residues. Sequencing input: peripheral blood. The V call is TRBV2, the J call TRBJ2-7; D is unresolved. The sequence was collected from a woman older than 75 with acute or convalescent COVID-19. CDR3 amino acids: CASSWSAYEQYF. The CDR3 DNA is TGTGCCAGCAGTTGGTCAGCCTACGAGCAGTACTTC.